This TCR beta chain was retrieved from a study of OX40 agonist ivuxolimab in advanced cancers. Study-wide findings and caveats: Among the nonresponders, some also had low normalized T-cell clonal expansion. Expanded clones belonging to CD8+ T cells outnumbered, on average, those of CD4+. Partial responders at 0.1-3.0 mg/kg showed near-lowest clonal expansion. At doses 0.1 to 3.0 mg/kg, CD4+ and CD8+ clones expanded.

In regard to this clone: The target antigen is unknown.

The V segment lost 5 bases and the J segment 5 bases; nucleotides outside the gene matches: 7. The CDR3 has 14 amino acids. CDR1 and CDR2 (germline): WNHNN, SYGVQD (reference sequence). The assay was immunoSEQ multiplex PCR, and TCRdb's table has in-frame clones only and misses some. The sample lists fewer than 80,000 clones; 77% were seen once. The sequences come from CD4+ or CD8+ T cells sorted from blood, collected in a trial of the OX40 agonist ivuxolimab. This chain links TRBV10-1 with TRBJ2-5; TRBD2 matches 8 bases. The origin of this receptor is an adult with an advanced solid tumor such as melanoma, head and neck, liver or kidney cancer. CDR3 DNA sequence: TGCGCCAGCAGTAGCCAGCGGGGGTCGGAGACCCAGTACTTC. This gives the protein CASSSQRGSETQYF.